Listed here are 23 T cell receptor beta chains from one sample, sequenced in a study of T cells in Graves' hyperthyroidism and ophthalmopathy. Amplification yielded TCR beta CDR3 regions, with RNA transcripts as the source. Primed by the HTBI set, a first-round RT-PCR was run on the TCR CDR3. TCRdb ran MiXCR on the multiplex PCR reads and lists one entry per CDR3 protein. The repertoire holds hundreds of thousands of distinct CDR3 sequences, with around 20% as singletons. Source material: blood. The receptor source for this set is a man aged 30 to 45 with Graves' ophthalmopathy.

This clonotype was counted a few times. The CDR3 DNA sequence: TGCGCCAGCAGCTTGTGGTCCGGGATCGGCGAGCAGTACTTC. This translates into CASSLWSGIGEQYF. V gene TRBV5-1 combines with J gene TRBJ2-7; D might be TRBD2 (5 bases). The V end was cut by 1 base, the J end by 6 bases, with 14 bases between. This CDR3 region has 14 residues. The germline CDR1 and CDR2 sequences are SGHRS and YFSETQ.

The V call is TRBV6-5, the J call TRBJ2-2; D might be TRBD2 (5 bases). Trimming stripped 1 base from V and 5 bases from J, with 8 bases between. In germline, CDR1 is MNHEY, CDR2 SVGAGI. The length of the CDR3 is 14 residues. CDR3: CASSYLDWTGELFF. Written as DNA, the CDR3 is TGTGCCAGCAGTTACTTGGACTGGACCGGGGAGCTGTTTTTT.

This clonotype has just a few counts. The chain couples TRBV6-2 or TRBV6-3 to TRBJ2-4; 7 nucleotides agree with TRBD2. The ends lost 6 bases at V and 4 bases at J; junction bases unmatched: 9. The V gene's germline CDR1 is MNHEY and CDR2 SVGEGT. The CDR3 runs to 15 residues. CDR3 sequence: CASRADGRSKNIQYF. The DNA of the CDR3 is TGTGCCAGCAGAGCTGACGGGAGGTCGAAAAACATTCAGTACTTC.

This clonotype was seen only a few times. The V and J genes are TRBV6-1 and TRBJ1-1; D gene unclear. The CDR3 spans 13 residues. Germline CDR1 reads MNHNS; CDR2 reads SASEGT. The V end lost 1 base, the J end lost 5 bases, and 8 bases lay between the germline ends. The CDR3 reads CASSEEEVTEAFF. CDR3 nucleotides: TGTGCCAGCAGTGAAGAGGAGGTAACTGAAGCTTTCTTT.

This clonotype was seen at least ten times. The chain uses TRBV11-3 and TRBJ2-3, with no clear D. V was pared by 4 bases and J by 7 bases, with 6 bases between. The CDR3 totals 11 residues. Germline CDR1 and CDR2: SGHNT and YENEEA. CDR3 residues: CASSSQYTQYF. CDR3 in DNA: TGTGCCAGCAGCTCGCAGTATACGCAGTATTTT.

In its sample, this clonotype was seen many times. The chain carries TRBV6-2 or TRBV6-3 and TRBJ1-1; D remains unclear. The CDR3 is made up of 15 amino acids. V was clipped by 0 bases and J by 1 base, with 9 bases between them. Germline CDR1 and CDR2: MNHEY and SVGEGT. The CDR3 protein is CASSYSVRGNTEAFF. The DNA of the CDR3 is TGTGCCAGCAGTTACTCAGTTCGCGGGAACACTGAAGCTTTCTTT.

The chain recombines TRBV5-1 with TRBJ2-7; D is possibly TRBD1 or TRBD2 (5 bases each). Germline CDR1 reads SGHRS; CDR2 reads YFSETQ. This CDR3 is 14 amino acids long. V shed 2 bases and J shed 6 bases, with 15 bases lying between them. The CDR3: CASSFAVGVSEQYF. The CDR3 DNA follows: TGCGCCAGCAGCTTCGCCGTGGGGGTTTCCGAGCAGTACTTC.

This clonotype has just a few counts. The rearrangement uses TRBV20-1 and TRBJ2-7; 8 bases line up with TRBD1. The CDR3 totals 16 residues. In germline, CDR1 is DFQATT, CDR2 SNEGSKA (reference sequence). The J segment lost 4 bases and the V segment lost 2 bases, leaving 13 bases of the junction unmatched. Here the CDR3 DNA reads TGCAGTGCTAGACCTAGGCCCGGGACAGGAAGGTACGAGCAGTACTTC. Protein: CSARPRPGTGRYEQYF.

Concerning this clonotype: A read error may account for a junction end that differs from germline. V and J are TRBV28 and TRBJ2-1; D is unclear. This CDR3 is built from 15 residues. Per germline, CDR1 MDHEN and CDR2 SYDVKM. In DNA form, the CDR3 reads TGTGTCAGCCTAACCCCCCGACGAGGCTACAATGAGCAGTTCTTC. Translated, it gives CVSLTPRRGYNEQFF. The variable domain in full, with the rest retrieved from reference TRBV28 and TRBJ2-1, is DVKVTQSSRYLVKRTGEKVFLECVQDMDHENMFWYRQDPGLGLRLIYFSYDVKMKEKGDIPEGYSVSREKKERFSLILESASTNQTSMYLCVSLTPRRGYNEQFFGPGTRLTVL.

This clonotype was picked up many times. The CDR3 bases are TGTGCCAGCAGCTTAAGCGGGAGTGCCTACAATGAGCAGTTCTTC. It translates to CASSLSGSAYNEQFF. This rearrangement joins TRBV11-2 to TRBJ2-1; 8 bases fit TRBD2. Germline lookup yields CDR1 SGHAT and CDR2 FQNNGV. With 2 bases clipped from V and 2 bases from J, the junction kept 2 bases outside the gene matches. This CDR3 has 15 residues.

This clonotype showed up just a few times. The CDR3 spells CASSEVSRRLYGYTF. CDR3 nucleotides: TGTGCCAGCAGTGAAGTCTCTAGGAGGCTCTATGGCTACACCTTC. V and J are TRBV6-1 and TRBJ1-2, with D hard to call. Trimming removed 1 base at V and 4 bases at J, with 13 bases between. CDR1 is MNHNS, CDR2 SASEGT, per germline. The CDR3 sequence is 15 residues long.

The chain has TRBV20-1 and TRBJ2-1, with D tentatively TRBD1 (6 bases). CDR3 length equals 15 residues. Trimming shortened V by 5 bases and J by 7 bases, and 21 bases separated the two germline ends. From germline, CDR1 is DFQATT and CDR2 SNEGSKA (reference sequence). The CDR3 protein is CSARHRDLLWNEQFF. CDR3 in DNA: TGCAGTGCTCGACACAGGGACCTTCTTTGGAATGAGCAGTTCTTC.

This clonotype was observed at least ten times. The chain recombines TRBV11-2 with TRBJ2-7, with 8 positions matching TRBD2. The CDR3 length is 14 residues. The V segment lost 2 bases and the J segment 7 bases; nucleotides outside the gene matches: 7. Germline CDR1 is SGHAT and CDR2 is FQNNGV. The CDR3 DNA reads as TGTGCCAGCAGCTTAATACGGCGGGAGGAGGAGCAGTACTTC. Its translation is CASSLIRREEEQYF.

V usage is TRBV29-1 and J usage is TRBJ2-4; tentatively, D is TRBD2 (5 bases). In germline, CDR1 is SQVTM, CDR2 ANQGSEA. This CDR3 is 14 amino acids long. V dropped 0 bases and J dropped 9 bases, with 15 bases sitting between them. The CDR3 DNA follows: TGCAGCGTTGAAGATCGGGTTGGGGAGAGCATTCAGTACTTC. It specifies CSVEDRVGESIQYF.

CDR3 nucleotides: TGTGCCAGTAGTATTCAAGTAGAGGGACCCCAATCTGAAGCTTTCTTT. It yields the protein CASSIQVEGPQSEAFF. The chain has TRBV19 and TRBJ1-1, with D tentatively TRBD1 (5 bases). Per germline, CDR1 LNHDA and CDR2 SQIVND (reference sequence). This CDR3 is 16 amino acids long. V lost 3 bases and J lost 6, with 20 bases in between.

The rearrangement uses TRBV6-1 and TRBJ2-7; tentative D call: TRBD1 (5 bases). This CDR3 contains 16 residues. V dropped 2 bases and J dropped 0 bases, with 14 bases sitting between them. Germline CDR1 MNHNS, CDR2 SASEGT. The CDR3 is CASSELGSQGSYEQYF. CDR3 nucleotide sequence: TGTGCCAGCAGTGAACTTGGTAGTCAGGGCTCCTACGAGCAGTACTTC.

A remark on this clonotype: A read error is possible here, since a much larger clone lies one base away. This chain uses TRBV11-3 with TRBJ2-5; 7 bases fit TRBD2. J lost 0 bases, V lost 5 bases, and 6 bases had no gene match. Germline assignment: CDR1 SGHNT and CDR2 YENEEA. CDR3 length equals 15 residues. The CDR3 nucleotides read TGTGCCAGCAGCGGGGGGGACGGATACCAAGAGACCCAGTACTTC. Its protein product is CASSGGDGYQETQYF.

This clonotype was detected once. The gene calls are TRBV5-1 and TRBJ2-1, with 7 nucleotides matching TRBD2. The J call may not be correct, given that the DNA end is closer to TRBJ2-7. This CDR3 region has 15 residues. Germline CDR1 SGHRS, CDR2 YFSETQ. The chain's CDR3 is CASSLGSGRGNEQYF. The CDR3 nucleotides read TGCGCCAGCAGCTTAGGTTCAGGGCGGGGGAATGAGCAGTACTTC.

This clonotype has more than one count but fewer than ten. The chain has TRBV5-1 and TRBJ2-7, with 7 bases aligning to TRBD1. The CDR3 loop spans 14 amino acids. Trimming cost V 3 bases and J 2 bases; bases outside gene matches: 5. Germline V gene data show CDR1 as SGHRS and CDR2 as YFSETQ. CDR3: CASSYRQGPYEQYF. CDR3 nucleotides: TGCGCCAGCAGCTATAGACAGGGACCCTACGAGCAGTACTTC.

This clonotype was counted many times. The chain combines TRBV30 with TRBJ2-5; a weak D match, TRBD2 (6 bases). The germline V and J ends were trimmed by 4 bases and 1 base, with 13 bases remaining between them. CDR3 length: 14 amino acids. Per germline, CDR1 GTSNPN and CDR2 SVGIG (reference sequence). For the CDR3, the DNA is TGTGCCTGGATAGAAGCGGGCCTCCAAGAGACCCAGTACTTC. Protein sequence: CAWIEAGLQETQYF.

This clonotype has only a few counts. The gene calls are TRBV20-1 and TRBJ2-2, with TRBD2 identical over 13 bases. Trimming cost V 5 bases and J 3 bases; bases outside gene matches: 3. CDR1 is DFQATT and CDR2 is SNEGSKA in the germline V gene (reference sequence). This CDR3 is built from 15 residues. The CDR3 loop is CSAGLAGEHTGELFF. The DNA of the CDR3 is TGCAGTGCTGGACTAGCGGGAGAACACACCGGGGAGCTGTTTTTT.

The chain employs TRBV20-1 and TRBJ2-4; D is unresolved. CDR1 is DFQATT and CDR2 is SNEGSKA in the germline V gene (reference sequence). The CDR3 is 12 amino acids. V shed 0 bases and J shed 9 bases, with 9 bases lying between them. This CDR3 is CSARDQVFIQYF. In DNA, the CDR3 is TGCAGTGCTAGAGATCAGGTTTTCATTCAGTACTTC.

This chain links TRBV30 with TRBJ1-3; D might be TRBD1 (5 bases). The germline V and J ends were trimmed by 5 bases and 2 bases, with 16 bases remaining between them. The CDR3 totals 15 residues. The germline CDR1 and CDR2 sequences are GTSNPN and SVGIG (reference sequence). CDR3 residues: CAWRGPLGTGNTIYF. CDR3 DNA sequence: TGTGCCTGGCGGGGACCGCTAGGCACTGGAAACACCATATATTTT.